These T cell receptor beta chains were read from a single sample in a study of CD8 T cells in ankylosing spondylitis. In TCRdb, the 5' RACE reads were re-called with MiXCR into one record per CDR3 protein. This table has approximately 250,000 distinct CDR3 sequences, roughly a tenth appearing once. The sequenced sample consisted of blood, either unsorted or a sorted T cell fraction (not recorded which). The receptor source for this set is a male donor with ankylosing spondylitis or in good health (not recorded which). Each CDR3 is given with its conserved first and last residue. The D gene is left open where the match is weak. Clone size is not always given. Where it is, it says once, few, many or a class for expanded clones.

TRBJ1-4	-	13	many	TRBV20-1	TGCAGTGCTGGGGCCGGTCCCGGTGAAAAACTGTTTTTT	CSAGAGPGEKLFF
TRBJ2-2	-	16	few	TRBV4-2	TGTGCCAGCAGCCCAAGATTCTCCTTGAACACCGGGGAGCTGTTTTTT	CASSPRFSLNTGELFF
TRBJ2-1	-	14	few	TRBV7-9	TGTGCCAGCAGCTTGCGGTCCGAGTACAATGAGCAGTTCTTC	CASSLRSEYNEQFF
TRBJ2-3	TRBD2	16	-	TRBV6-1	TGTGCCAGCAGTGTGGAGCGGGGGCTGGGAACAGATACGCAGTATTTT	CASSVERGLGTDTQYF
TRBJ2-5	-	13	few	TRBV10-1	TGCGCCAGCAGTGACGGCAGGCTGGGGACCCAGTACTTC	CASSDGRLGTQYF
TRBJ1-1	TRBD1	13	many	TRBV2	TGTGCCAGCAGTGAGGGACAGGGAAGTTTGGCTTTCTTT	CASSEGQGSLAFF
TRBJ1-1	-	14	many	TRBV19	TGTGCCAGTAGTATCGGGACGGGGGCGGCCGAAGCTTTCTTT	CASSIGTGAAEAFF
TRBJ2-5	-	15	-	TRBV20-1	TGCAGTGCTAGAGATCCCGACTCGACCGGGGAGACCCAGTACTTC	CSARDPDSTGETQYF
TRBJ2-7	TRBD2	16	-	TRBV3-1	TGTGCCAGCAGCCTCGGGACTAGCGGGAGTCTGGAAGAGCAGTACTTC	CASSLGTSGSLEEQYF
TRBJ2-5	-	17	many	TRBV4-1	TGCGCCAGCAGCCAAGACAGGGCTACGACCTCCCAAGAGACCCAGTACTTC	CASSQDRATTSQETQYF